The sequence of this T cell receptor (beta chain) was determined in a study of T cells in localized non-small cell lung cancer. Clones were read by immunoSEQ multiplex PCR, and TCRdb kept only the in-frame ones, dropping some. The sample lists fewer than 100,000 clones; roughly 87% were seen once. A note on this clone: Antigen unknown.

Whole-study findings and limits: The highest T cell clonality was in uninvolved adjacent lung, above tumor.

Germline assignment: CDR1 MNHNS and CDR2 SASEGT. V was shortened by 6 bases and J by 2 bases, with 13 bases between the two germline ends. The CDR3 is 14 amino acids. Material: peripheral blood, obtained before any cancer treatment. The sequence came from a man aged 40 to 69 with stage I squamous cell lung carcinoma. The gene calls are TRBV6-1 and TRBJ1-1; no reliable D call. DNA of the CDR3: TGTGCCAGCAGAGACGGGTCCTACAACACTGAAGCTTTCTTT. As protein: CASRDGSYNTEAFF.